Shown below are 3 T cell receptor beta chains from a single sample sequenced in a study of neurological immune-mediated disorders. TCRdb re-called the 5' RACE reads through MiXCR, storing one row per CDR3 protein. This repertoire shows under 70,000 distinct CDR3 sequences, roughly 3.5% found once; its top ten account for around 3.1%. Sequenced material: PBMCs. The origin of the receptors is a woman in her 30s with multiple sclerosis.

This clonotype was counted only a few times. The rearrangement uses TRBV27 and TRBJ2-1, with 9 bases lining up with TRBD1. The CDR3 extends over 14 amino acids. Germline assignment: CDR1 MNHEY and CDR2 SMNVEV (reference sequence). The trim removed 5 bases at V and 9 bases at J, leaving 8 bases unmatched. The CDR3 DNA follows: TGTGCCAGCAGTCTCCGGGACAGGGTAGGTGAGCAGTTCTTC. This encodes CASSLRDRVGEQFF.

A few counts support this clonotype. The genes are TRBV20-1 and TRBJ2-5; no firm D call. V shed 0 bases and J shed 4 bases, with 12 bases lying between them. CDR3 size: 14 residues. Germline V gene sequence: CDR1 DFQATT, CDR2 SNEGSKA (reference sequence). The CDR3 sequence is CSARDRVARETQYF. The CDR3 DNA sequence: TGCAGTGCTAGAGATCGGGTCGCGAGAGAGACCCAGTACTTC.

This clonotype occurred many times. The V gene is TRBV12-3 or TRBV12-4, the J gene TRBJ2-2; D tentatively reads TRBD1 or TRBD2 (6 bases each). CDR3 length: 17 amino acids. Trimming took 5 bases from V and 5 from J, leaving 21 bases between them. In DNA, the CDR3 is TGTGCCAGCAGTCGAAGAACAGGGACTCGCAATACCGGGGAGCTGTTTTTT. Translated, it gives CASSRRTGTRNTGELFF.